These 31 T cell receptor beta chains share one sample of origin, sequenced in a study of blood T cell repertoires in COVID-19. Assay: immunoSEQ multiplex PCR; the TCRdb copy retains only in-frame clones and omits some. Among 240,000 or so clones listed, about 80% were seen once. Source material: peripheral blood. These receptors were collected from a woman at least 80 years old with acute or convalescent COVID-19.

The rearrangement joins TRBV7-9 to TRBJ1-5, with 9 bases identical to TRBD1. V gave up 5 bases and J gave up 9 bases; unmatched junction bases: 14. The CDR3 is 16 amino acids. The germline gives CDR1 SEHNR, CDR2 FQNEAQ (reference sequence). CDR3 region: CASSLIVGQGVGPQHF. CDR3 DNA: TGTGCCAGCAGCCTCATCGTGGGACAGGGTGTGGGGCCCCAGCATTTT.

The rearrangement uses TRBV14 and TRBJ2-7, with D unresolved. Trimming pared 6 bases from V and 2 bases from J, leaving 11 bases between. The CDR3 is 13 amino acids. CDR1 is SGHDN, CDR2 FVKESK, per germline. The CDR3 DNA sequence: TGTGCCAGCAGGCGCGTCGGTACCTACGAGCAGTACTTC. Encoded protein: CASRRVGTYEQYF. The full variable domain, completed using reference TRBV14 and TRBJ2-7, is EAGVTQFPSHSVIEKGQTVTLRCDPISGHDNLYWYRRVMGKEIKFLLHFVKESKQDESGMPNNRFLAERTGGTYSTLKVQPAELEDSGVYFCASRRVGTYEQYFGPGTRLTVT.

The J gene is TRBJ2-1, the V gene TRBV5-1, with D tentatively TRBD2 (6 bases). Germline V CDR1 and CDR2: SGHRS, YFSETQ. Trimming took off 3 bases at V and 6 bases at J, with 19 bases between the two ends. CDR3 length: 16 amino acids. The CDR3 region is CASSYGGGTSGNEQFF. CDR3 DNA: TGCGCCAGCAGCTATGGAGGAGGGACCTCCGGCAATGAGCAGTTCTTC.

The J gene is TRBJ2-3, the V gene TRBV7-9, with D maybe TRBD2 (6 bases). V lost 5 bases and J 5 bases, leaving 11 bases between the germline ends. The germline CDR1 and CDR2 sequences are SEHNR and FQNEAQ (reference sequence). The CDR3 totals 13 residues. CDR3 region: CASSRIGGDTQYF. The CDR3, as DNA: TGTGCCAGCAGCCGAATCGGGGGAGATACGCAGTATTTT.

J is TRBJ1-1 and V is TRBV28, with a possible D match to TRBD1 (5 bases). The CDR3 runs 17 residues. The V gene's germline CDR1 is MDHEN and CDR2 SYDVKM. Trimming removed 1 base from V and 6 bases from J, with 21 bases in between. The chain's CDR3 is CASSLSAPWQGGAEAFF. The CDR3 nucleotides read TGTGCCAGCAGTTTATCGGCCCCCTGGCAGGGTGGGGCTGAAGCTTTCTTT.

The J gene is TRBJ2-2, the V gene TRBV6-2 or TRBV6-3, with D perhaps TRBD1 (6 bases). The CDR3 runs to 16 residues. V was shortened by 6 bases and J by 0 bases, with 14 bases between the two germline ends. Germline-derived CDR1 and CDR2 are MNHEY and SVGEGT. In DNA, the CDR3 is TGTGCCAGCAGCCAAAGACAGGAAACGAACACCGGGGAGCTGTTTTTT. This codes for CASSQRQETNTGELFF.

The chain is built from TRBV9 and TRBJ2-2; 7 positions agree with TRBD1. Germline CDR1 reads SGDLS; CDR2 reads YYNGEE. The CDR3 runs to 14 residues. Unmatched junction bases numbered 5, after V lost 3 bases and J lost 6 bases. The CDR3 DNA follows: TGTGCCAGCAGCGCTACAGGGGACGCCGGGGAGCTGTTTTTT. As protein: CASSATGDAGELFF.

The chain recombines TRBV6-2 or TRBV6-3 with TRBJ1-3; 11 nucleotides agree with TRBD1. V lost 0 bases and J lost 0; bases outside the gene matches: 7. CDR1 MNHEY and CDR2 SVGEGT come from the germline V gene. The CDR3 runs 19 residues. CDR3 region: CASSYSSGQGGPSGNTIYF. The CDR3 region has the DNA TGTGCCAGCAGTTACTCGTCGGGACAGGGGGGTCCCTCTGGAAACACCATATATTTT.

The V and J genes are TRBV5-1 and TRBJ1-6, with a possible D match to TRBD1 (5 bases). V was pared by 4 bases and J by 2 bases, with 10 bases between. This CDR3 comprises 15 residues. Germline loops: CDR1 SGHRS, CDR2 YFSETQ. The CDR3 region has the DNA TGCGCCAGCAGCGAGACAGCTACCTATAATTCACCCCTCCACTTT. Protein product: CASSETATYNSPLHF.

The V and J genes are TRBV5-4 and TRBJ1-1, with D tentatively TRBD1 (6 bases). Between the trimmed V and J ends, which lost 4 bases and 0 bases, there was a span of 13 bases. There are 15 residues in the CDR3. Germline lookup yields CDR1 SGHNT and CDR2 YYREEE (reference sequence). DNA for the CDR3: TGTGCCAGCAGCGTGAACAGGGTAGTGAACACTGAAGCTTTCTTT. Amino acids: CASSVNRVVNTEAFF.

With respect to this clone: The same CDR3 is also encoded by other DNA sequences in this sample. CDR3 nucleotides: TGTGCCACCAGCAGGGGAGCAGATACGCAGTATTTT. Amino acid sequence: CATSRGADTQYF. The chain recombines TRBV15 with TRBJ2-3; D is possibly TRBD2 (5 bases). CDR3 length equals 12 residues. Trimming left V 3 bases short and J 4 bases short, with 5 bases between. The germline V gene has CDR1 LNHNV and CDR2 YYDKDF (reference sequence).

This sequence joins TRBV6-5 and TRBJ2-7; the match to TRBD1 covers 9 bases. The trim removed 6 bases at V and 4 bases at J, leaving 7 bases unmatched. The CDR3 consists of 14 residues. Germline V lookup: CDR1 MNHEY, CDR2 SVGAGI. The CDR3: CASSNDRGAYEQYF. The CDR3, as DNA: TGTGCCAGCAGCAACGACAGGGGGGCGTACGAGCAGTACTTC.

The V and J genes are TRBV15 and TRBJ1-2; TRBD1 might be the D (6 bases). Germline V gene sequence: CDR1 LNHNV, CDR2 YYDKDF (reference sequence). V was cut by 5 bases and J by 7 bases, with 11 bases left in between. The length of the CDR3 is 12 residues. The CDR3 coding sequence is TGTGCCACCAGCGCCAACAGGGTTGGCTACACCTTC. It codes for CATSANRVGYTF.

This clone was counted between two and nine times. The chain links TRBV12-3 or TRBV12-4 to TRBJ2-7; perhaps TRBD2 as D (6 bases). V was trimmed by 6 bases and J by 3 bases, leaving 12 bases between them. This CDR3 is 13 amino acids long. CDR3 DNA: TGTGCCAGCAGGTTGACGGGAGTCTACGAGCAGTACTTC. Amino acid sequence: CASRLTGVYEQYF.

This clone was recorded only once. Here the CDR3 reads CASSSGDMTYEQYF. CDR3 sequence (DNA): TGTGCCAGCAGTTCAGGCGACATGACCTACGAGCAGTACTTC. The gene calls are TRBV28 and TRBJ2-7; D not certain. The V end lost 4 bases, the J end lost 2 bases, and 12 bases lay between the germline ends. Germline lookup yields CDR1 MDHEN and CDR2 SYDVKM. The CDR3 runs 14 residues.

This chain joins TRBV18 and TRBJ2-1; 8 bases are shared with TRBD1. Germline lookup yields CDR1 KGHSH and CDR2 LQKENI. The length of the CDR3 is 15 residues. V lost 3 bases, J lost 4 bases, and 5 bases stayed unmatched. CDR3 nucleotide sequence: TGTGCCAGCTCACCCCGGGACAGGCTTTACAATGAGCAGTTCTTC. Protein sequence: CASSPRDRLYNEQFF.

Comment on this clone: This sample also contains other DNA sequences that code for the same CDR3. V and J are TRBV5-1 and TRBJ1-4; D is uncertain. The CDR3 is made up of 14 amino acids. The germline CDR1 and CDR2 sequences are SGHRS and YFSETQ. Deletions cut 2 bases from V and 3 bases from J, with 8 bases between. The CDR3 spells CASSFGGSNEKLFF. As DNA, the CDR3 is TGCGCCAGCAGCTTCGGCGGGTCTAATGAAAAACTGTTTTTT.

The chain couples TRBV10-3 to TRBJ1-6; the D gene is possibly TRBD1 (5 bases). This CDR3 is built from 15 residues. V shed 6 bases and J shed 9 bases, with 18 bases lying between them. CDR1 and CDR2 from the germline V gene are ENHRY and SYGVKD. This CDR3 is CAISKEGQGGSPLHF. For the CDR3, the DNA is TGTGCCATCAGCAAAGAGGGGCAGGGAGGTTCACCCCTCCACTTT.

The chain couples TRBV7-2 to TRBJ2-3; possibly TRBD2 for D (7 bases). Trimming removed 1 base from V and 2 bases from J, with 16 bases in between. This CDR3 has 17 amino acids. Germline V gene lookup returns CDR1 SGHTA and CDR2 FQGNSA. CDR3 in amino acids: CASSLGGGVPLTDTQYF. The CDR3 DNA follows: TGTGCCAGCAGCTTAGGCGGGGGCGTGCCACTCACAGATACGCAGTATTTT.

The rearrangement joins TRBV2 to TRBJ1-2; unclear D gene. The CDR3 is 9 residues long. The V gene's germline CDR1 is SNHLY and CDR2 FYNNEI. With 3 bases removed from V and 12 bases from J, the gap between germline ends came to 5 bases. CDR3 sequence: CASSEQDTF. The CDR3 DNA reads TGTGCCAGCAGTGAGCAGGACACCTTC. Full variable domain (missing parts from reference TRBV2 and TRBJ1-2): EPEVTQTPSHQVTQMGQEVILRCVPISNHLYFYWYRQILGQKVEFLVSFYNNEISEKSEIFDDQFSVERPDGSNFTLKIRSTKLEDSAMYFCASSEQDTFGSGTRLTVV.

This clone was picked up a small number of times. The V call is TRBV3-1 (or the pseudogene TRBV3-2), the J call TRBJ2-1; tentatively, D is TRBD2 (6 bases). From germline, CDR1 is LGHDT and CDR2 YNNKEL (reference sequence). CDR3 length equals 12 residues. V was pared by 4 bases and J by 13 bases, with 14 bases between. The CDR3 here is CASSPLGGDQFF. As DNA, the CDR3 is TGTGCCAGCAGCCCGCTGGGGGGAGATCAGTTCTTC.

The V gene is TRBV6-2 or TRBV6-3, the J gene TRBJ1-2, with a tentative D call TRBD1 (6 bases). The V end was cut by 2 bases, the J end by 4 bases, with 11 bases between. Germline lookup yields CDR1 MNHEY and CDR2 SVGEGT. CDR3 size: 14 residues. Here the CDR3 reads CASSYPGAPYGYTF. CDR3 bases: TGTGCCAGCAGTTACCCAGGGGCACCCTATGGCTACACCTTC.

V and J are TRBV15 and TRBJ2-1; 7 bases map to TRBD1. The J segment lost 5 bases and the V segment lost 0 bases, leaving 4 bases of the junction unmatched. Germline V gene lookup returns CDR1 LNHNV and CDR2 YYDKDF (reference sequence). CDR3 length: 15 amino acids. CDR3 residues: CATSRDPGGNNEQFF. CDR3 bases: TGTGCCACCAGCAGAGATCCAGGGGGTAACAATGAGCAGTTCTTC.

The chain recombines TRBV19 with TRBJ1-6; D possibly corresponds to TRBD1 (6 bases). Trimming cost V 2 bases and J 1 base, with 9 bases left between them. The CDR3 spans 16 residues. Germline assignment: CDR1 LNHDA and CDR2 SQIVND (reference sequence). The CDR3 reads CASSITRGSYNSPLHF. DNA of the CDR3: TGTGCCAGTAGTATAACCAGGGGATCCTATAATTCACCCCTCCACTTT.

The gene calls are TRBV18 and TRBJ2-2, with 7 bases identical to TRBD2. Germline assignment: CDR1 KGHSH and CDR2 LQKENI. The CDR3 extends over 15 amino acids. Trimming removed 4 bases from V and 3 bases from J; junction bases left unmatched: 5. The CDR3 DNA follows: TGTGCCAGCTCACAGGGCGGGAGCGACACCGGGGAGCTGTTTTTT. As protein: CASSQGGSDTGELFF.

This clone was counted a single time. DNA for the CDR3: TGTGCCAGCAGTGAAGTGGTTTCTCGGACAGGGGGATATGGCTACACCTTC. Translation: CASSEVVSRTGGYGYTF. The chain has TRBV6-1 and TRBJ1-2, with 10 positions matching TRBD1. This CDR3 contains 17 residues. Germline V CDR1 and CDR2: MNHNS, SASEGT. Trimming took 1 base from V and 5 from J; bases not matched to a gene: 10.

V and J are TRBV6-5 and TRBJ2-3; the match to TRBD1 covers 7 bases. The CDR3 runs 15 residues. Looked up from germline, CDR1 is MNHEY and CDR2 is SVGAGI. V lost 2 bases and J lost 0; bases outside the gene matches: 2. As DNA, the CDR3 is TGTGCCAGCAGTTACAACAGGGGTAGCACAGATACGCAGTATTTT. This gives the protein CASSYNRGSTDTQYF.

This clone was observed a handful of times. The chain is built from TRBV7-2 and TRBJ2-2; D might be TRBD1 (6 bases). CDR1 is SGHTA and CDR2 is FQGNSA in the germline V gene. Trimming stripped 3 bases from V and 4 bases from J, with 12 bases between. The CDR3 has 15 amino acids. The CDR3: CASSFQGPGTGELFF. The CDR3 DNA is TGTGCCAGCAGCTTCCAGGGGCCGGGCACCGGGGAGCTGTTTTTT.

V and J are TRBV5-1 and TRBJ1-1; D is unresolved. V was clipped by 3 bases and J by 3 bases, with 12 bases between them. CDR1 and CDR2 (germline): SGHRS, YFSETQ. The CDR3 extends over 14 amino acids. CDR3 DNA: TGCGCCAGCAGCTGGGTAGCCGGCTACACTGAAGCTTTCTTT. Protein: CASSWVAGYTEAFF.

The chain is built from TRBV5-1 and TRBJ2-1, with D perhaps matching TRBD2 (6 bases). Trimming removed 6 bases at V and 2 bases at J, with 15 bases between. Per the germline V gene, CDR1 is SGHRS and CDR2 is YFSETQ. The CDR3 spans 15 residues. The CDR3 loop is CASTLSTGAYNEQFF. CDR3 DNA sequence: TGCGCCAGCACCCTCTCGACGGGGGCCTACAATGAGCAGTTCTTC.

The chain couples TRBV6-1 to TRBJ1-5; 8 bases are a match to TRBD1. J lost 6 bases, V lost 0 bases, and 16 bases had no gene match. From germline, CDR1 is MNHNS and CDR2 SASEGT. This CDR3 is 19 amino acids long. The CDR3 protein is CASSEALLLDRGGSQPQHF. The CDR3, as DNA: TGTGCCAGCAGTGAAGCGCTACTTCTAGACAGGGGAGGGAGTCAGCCCCAGCATTTT.